This is a list of T cell receptor beta chains from one sample in a study of metastatic and nonmetastatic thyroid tumors. TCRdb re-clonotyped the PCR reads via MiXCR. Of about 70,000 clones in the sample, around 19% were seen once. Sequencing was performed on blood. All receptors derive from a female donor with papillary thyroid cancer or a benign thyroid nodule (not recorded which). Some clones in this sample may be carry-over from other donors' samples. Each CDR3 is given with its conserved first and last residue. The order of the fields is CDR3 length, V gene, J gene, CDR3 protein.

14	TRBV7-2	TRBJ2-7	CASSSTGGTYEQYF
14	TRBV28	TRBJ2-7	CASMTRDRGYEQYF
18	TRBV4-3	TRBJ2-1	CASSRGLAGGRSDYEQFF
15	TRBV12-3/TRBV12-4	TRBJ2-2	CASRPGTTYTGELFF
16	TRBV5-1	TRBJ2-7	CASSLGASGSFYEQYF
16	TRBV28	TRBJ2-1	CASSLSRDSYYNEQFF
12	TRBV6-1	TRBJ2-1	CASSDPGNQQFF
14	TRBV7-2	TRBJ2-7	CASSSGTGMSEQYF
16	TRBV7-6	TRBJ2-7	CASSNPGRGQAYEQYF
15	TRBV28	TRBJ1-6	CASREQGTYNSPLHF
17	TRBV14	TRBJ1-2	CASSRDRLLLSNYGYTF
15	TRBV28	TRBJ1-3	CASSRTFSSGNTIYF
16	TRBV5-6	TRBJ2-7	CASSDEVSGRTYEQYF
14	TRBV6-2/TRBV6-3	TRBJ1-1	CASTKRQAVTEAFF
14	TRBV12-5	TRBJ1-1	CATALGGSDTEAFF
11	TRBV19	TRBJ2-7	CASSSGREQYF
17	TRBV12-3/TRBV12-4	TRBJ2-1	CASSSAAGTASRGEQFF
14	TRBV28	TRBJ2-7	CASSPLTGYHEQYF
14	TRBV19	TRBJ1-5	CASSILRWEQPQHF
15	TRBV27	TRBJ1-5	CASSYSPGSHQPQHF
20	TRBV13	TRBJ2-2	CASRLKRDTGTSVNTGELFF
15	TRBV12-3/TRBV12-4	TRBJ1-2	CASSGESRGFYGYTF
14	TRBV6-2/TRBV6-3	TRBJ2-3	CASRSGGGEDTQYF
14	TRBV2	TRBJ1-3	CASRDSFSGNTIYF
12	TRBV12-3/TRBV12-4	TRBJ1-5	CASSDSNQPQHF
13	TRBV6-5	TRBJ1-2	CASSYSGSNGYTF